What follows are 32 T cell receptor beta chains derived from one specimen sequenced in a study of T cell responses to AZD1222 COVID-19 vaccine. Here immunoSEQ multiplex PCR was the method, and the copy in TCRdb shows in-frame clones only, minus some. The table shows some 130,000 clones, with about 94% occurring only once. The input for sequencing was peripheral blood, taken on day 0 of AZD1222 vaccination. These receptors were obtained from an adult in good health.

The chain recombines TRBV5-1 with TRBJ1-1; D is perhaps TRBD1 (5 bases). CDR3 size: 14 residues. Germline V CDR1 and CDR2: SGHRS, YFSETQ. V was cut by 2 bases and J by 9 bases, with 17 bases left in between. The CDR3 DNA is TGCGCCAGCAGCTTCGACAACCGGGACGGGAAAGCTTTCTTT. Protein: CASSFDNRDGKAFF.

This chain connects TRBV7-9 to TRBJ1-4; D is unresolved. The V and J ends lost 6 bases and 3 bases respectively, with 8 bases between them. The CDR3 has 13 amino acids. Per the germline V gene, CDR1 is SEHNR and CDR2 is FQNEAQ (reference sequence). The CDR3, as DNA: TGTGCCAGCAGAACCGGGGCTAATGAAAAACTGTTTTTT. As protein: CASRTGANEKLFF. The full variable domain, rest sourced from reference TRBV7-9 and TRBJ1-4, is DTGVSQNPRHKITKRGQNVTFRCDPISEHNRLYWYRQTLGQGPEFLTYFQNEAQLEKSRLLSDRFSAERPKGSFSTLEIQRTEQGDSAMYLCASRTGANEKLFFGSGTQLSVL.

The chain combines TRBV5-1 with TRBJ1-1, with a possible D match to TRBD1 (6 bases). The V and J ends lost 2 bases and 2 bases respectively, with 16 bases between them. The germline V gene encodes CDR1 SGHRS and CDR2 YFSETQ. The CDR3 is 16 amino acids. The CDR3 sequence: CASSFSRTGSNTEAFF. The CDR3 bases are TGCGCCAGCAGCTTCTCACGAACAGGGTCCAACACTGAAGCTTTCTTT.

The chain carries TRBV7-9 and TRBJ2-2; 9 bases are a match to TRBD1. The J segment lost 1 base and the V segment lost 2 bases, leaving 5 bases of the junction unmatched. The germline V gene encodes CDR1 SEHNR and CDR2 FQNEAQ (reference sequence). CDR3 size: 17 residues. The CDR3 region is CASSLWGTGLNTGELFF. The CDR3 nucleotides are TGTGCCAGCAGCTTATGGGGGACAGGGTTGAACACCGGGGAGCTGTTTTTT.

V and J are TRBV29-1 and TRBJ1-1; D gene ambiguous. Germline V CDR1 and CDR2: SQVTM, ANQGSEA. The CDR3 consists of 11 residues. V lost 5 bases, J lost 1 base, and 5 bases lay in between. The CDR3 DNA follows: TGCAGCGTTCAAGGGAACACTGAAGCTTTCTTT. Its translation: CSVQGNTEAFF.

CDR3 coding DNA: TGTGCCAGCAGCGACAGGGTTATGAACACTGAAGCTTTCTTT. Protein: CASSDRVMNTEAFF. The chain has TRBV7-9 and TRBJ1-1, with TRBD1 matching 7 bases. CDR1 SEHNR and CDR2 FQNEAQ come from the germline V gene (reference sequence). The CDR3 runs to 14 residues. With 5 bases clipped from V and 0 bases from J, the junction kept 3 bases outside the gene matches.

This clone was observed once. The genes are TRBV6-5 and TRBJ1-4, with D possibly being TRBD1 (6 bases). The CDR3 sequence is 15 residues long. Per germline, CDR1 MNHEY and CDR2 SVGAGI. The V gene lost 0 bases and the J gene lost 7 bases, with 12 bases spanning the gap. The CDR3 nucleotides read TGTGCCAGCAGTTACTCTGGACAGCCGGGTGAAAAACTGTTTTTT. The encoded protein is CASSYSGQPGEKLFF.

The V gene is TRBV13, the J gene TRBJ1-4; no clear D gene. The length of the CDR3 is 13 residues. Germline V lookup: CDR1 PRHDT, CDR2 FYEKMQ (reference sequence). Trimming removed 2 bases from V and 5 bases from J, with 6 bases in between. In nucleotides, the CDR3 is TGTGCCAGCAGCTTAACCAGGAATGAAAAACTGTTTTTT. Amino acids: CASSLTRNEKLFF. Together with reference TRBV13 and TRBJ1-4, the CDR3 gives the full variable domain: AAGVIQSPRHLIKEKRETATLKCYPIPRHDTVYWYQQGPGQDPQFLISFYEKMQSDKGSIPDRFSAQQFSDYHSELNMSSLELGDSALYFCASSLTRNEKLFFGSGTQLSVL.

The V gene is TRBV28, the J gene TRBJ2-7; D possibly corresponds to TRBD1 (6 bases). Germline lookup yields CDR1 MDHEN and CDR2 SYDVKM. V was pared by 6 bases and J by 2 bases, with 11 bases between. The CDR3 is 13 residues long. The CDR3 region is CASRPGQPYEQYF. CDR3 sequence (DNA): TGTGCCAGCAGACCCGGACAGCCCTACGAGCAGTACTTC.

The CDR3 loop reads CASRERGGGLNEKLFF. The CDR3 DNA is TGTGCCAGTAGAGAAAGGGGGGGAGGCCTTAATGAAAAACTGTTTTTT. The chain has TRBV19 and TRBJ1-4, with TRBD1 as a possible D gene (6 bases). CDR3 length equals 16 residues. Germline V gives CDR1 LNHDA, CDR2 SQIVND (reference sequence). Trimming left V 6 bases short and J 4 bases short, with 18 bases between.

The chain carries TRBV18 and TRBJ1-1; 8 nucleotides agree with TRBD1. From germline, CDR1 is KGHSH and CDR2 LQKENI. V lost 3 bases, J lost 5 bases, and 5 bases stayed unmatched. This CDR3 has 14 amino acids. DNA for the CDR3: TGTGCCAGCTCACCCAGGGGGCAGGGGACTGAAGCTTTCTTT. It specifies CASSPRGQGTEAFF. The variable domain in full, with the rest retrieved from reference TRBV18 and TRBJ1-1, is NAGVMQNPRHLVRRRGQEARLRCSPMKGHSHVYWYRQLPEEGLKFMVYLQKENIIDESGMPKERFSAEFPKEGPSILRIQQVVRGDSAAYFCASSPRGQGTEAFFGQGTRLTVV.

The V call is TRBV5-1, the J call TRBJ2-7; no clear D. The CDR3 sequence is 14 residues long. Germline assignment: CDR1 SGHRS and CDR2 YFSETQ. Trimming took off 2 bases at V and 7 bases at J, with 16 bases between the two ends. CDR3 residues: CASSFWFSVREQYF. The CDR3 DNA is TGCGCCAGCAGCTTCTGGTTCTCCGTCCGAGAGCAGTACTTC.

The rearrangement uses TRBV7-2 and TRBJ2-5, with a tentative D call TRBD2 (5 bases). Germline V CDR1 and CDR2: SGHTA, FQGNSA. Trimming left V 5 bases short and J 0 bases short, with 25 bases between. The CDR3 loop spans 19 amino acids. The CDR3 is CASSPGVQLSIPYQETQYF. DNA of the CDR3: TGTGCCAGCAGCCCCGGGGTCCAGCTATCTATACCGTACCAAGAGACCCAGTACTTC.

The chain couples TRBV4-1 to TRBJ2-3; D uncertain. The V end lost 0 bases, the J end lost 1 base, and 14 bases lay between the germline ends. Per the germline V gene, CDR1 is MGHRA and CDR2 is YSYEKL. The CDR3 spans 17 residues. The CDR3 bases are TGCGCCAGCAGCCAAGAACACCTTTCGAAGGGCACAGATACGCAGTATTTT. Translating it yields CASSQEHLSKGTDTQYF.

This clone has only one observation. The chain uses TRBV9 and TRBJ1-1, with a tentative D call TRBD1 (6 bases). Per germline, CDR1 SGDLS and CDR2 YYNGEE. The V gene lost 3 bases and the J gene lost 1 base, with 10 bases spanning the gap. CDR3 size: 14 residues. The CDR3 here is CASSAQGGNTEAFF. For the CDR3, the DNA is TGTGCCAGCAGCGCACAGGGCGGGAACACTGAAGCTTTCTTT. The entire variable domain, with the rest obtained from reference TRBV9 and TRBJ1-1, is as follows: DSGVTQTPKHLITATGQRVTLRCSPRSGDLSVYWYQQSLDQGLQFLIQYYNGEERAKGNILERFSAQQFPDLHSELNLSSLELGDSALYFCASSAQGGNTEAFFGQGTRLTVV.

This chain links TRBV2 with TRBJ1-1, with a possible D match to TRBD1 (5 bases). Trimming stripped 1 base from V and 0 bases from J, with 12 bases between. The CDR3 extends over 16 amino acids. Per germline, CDR1 SNHLY and CDR2 FYNNEI. CDR3 sequence reads: CASSEDRGLMNTEAFF. The CDR3 DNA sequence: TGTGCCAGCAGTGAAGACCGGGGACTAATGAACACTGAAGCTTTCTTT.

This clone was seen only once. The junction shows a germline mismatch at one end, possibly a read error. The V call is TRBV11-2, the J call TRBJ2-7; possibly TRBD1 or TRBD2 for D (5 bases each). CDR3 length: 12 amino acids. Germline V gene lookup returns CDR1 SGHAT and CDR2 FQNNGV. Written as DNA, the CDR3 is TGTGCCAGCAGCTTAGGAATAGGGACCCCCAACTTC. Its translation: CASSLGIGTPNF.

The chain's CDR3 is CASMIGAGNTEAFF. The CDR3 region has the DNA TGTGCCAGCATGATAGGGGCGGGGAACACTGAAGCTTTCTTT. The chain employs TRBV28 and TRBJ1-1; D is perhaps TRBD1 (5 bases). CDR3 size: 14 residues. Germline values: CDR1 MDHEN, CDR2 SYDVKM. V was shortened by 7 bases and J by 1 base, with 13 bases between the two germline ends. The variable domain in full, with the rest retrieved from reference TRBV28 and TRBJ1-1, is DVKVTQSSRYLVKRTGEKVFLECVQDMDHENMFWYRQDPGLGLRLIYFSYDVKMKEKGDIPEGYSVSREKKERFSLILESASTNQTSMYLCASMIGAGNTEAFFGQGTRLTVV.

The chain uses TRBV18 and TRBJ2-7, with TRBD2 matching over 15 bases. Germline assignment: CDR1 KGHSH and CDR2 LQKENI. Trimming cost V 2 bases and J 1 base; bases outside gene matches: 12. The CDR3 length is 20 residues. CDR3 sequence: CASSPYRGTSGRFSSYEQYF. As DNA, the CDR3 is TGTGCCAGCTCACCATACCGCGGGACTAGCGGGAGGTTCTCTTCCTACGAGCAGTACTTC.

The chain has TRBV7-3 and TRBJ1-2; D is ambiguous. There are 12 residues in the CDR3. Germline V lookup: CDR1 SGHTA, CDR2 FQGTGA. V was shortened by 1 base and J by 6 bases, with 6 bases between the two germline ends. The CDR3 DNA reads TGTGCCAGCAGCTTAAACGGAAATGGCTACACCTTC. It is translated as CASSLNGNGYTF.

V is TRBV21-1 and J is TRBJ1-1; the table's D call, TRBD1, has no DNA check behind it. TRBV21-1 is reported as a pseudogene. This CDR3 spans 19 amino acids. The CDR3 coding sequence is TGTGCCAGCAGCAAAATGTCCGAAGGGACAGAAAAACCGAACACTGAAGCTTTCTTT. Translation: CASSKMSEGTEKPNTEAFF.

The rearrangement joins TRBV21-1 to TRBJ2-2; no DNA check was done on the table's D call, TRBD2. TRBV21-1 is a recognized pseudogene. This CDR3 contains 18 residues. This chain's CDR3 is CASSKGDRGGRVPGELFF. As DNA, the CDR3 is TGTGCCAGCAGCAAAGGTGATCGTGGCGGGAGAGTTCCCGGGGAGCTGTTTTTT.

CDR3 sequence (DNA): TGTGCCAGCAGCCAAGTTTTGGACACTGAAGCTTTCTTT. This gives the protein CASSQVLDTEAFF. J is TRBJ1-1 and V is TRBV4-2, with no clear D. There are 13 residues in the CDR3. Trimming stripped 1 base from V and 3 bases from J, with 6 bases between. Looked up from germline, CDR1 is LGHNA and CDR2 is YNFKEQ.

The rearrangement links TRBV4-2 to TRBJ2-5, with TRBD1 matching 9 bases. CDR3 length: 15 residues. The germline CDR1 and CDR2 sequences are LGHNA and YNFKEQ. V shed 1 base and J 5 bases; nucleotides not matched to a gene: 5. Here the CDR3 DNA reads TGTGCCAGCAGCCAAGCCCGGGACAGGGCGGAGACCCAGTACTTC. Its protein is CASSQARDRAETQYF.

This sequence joins TRBV30 and TRBJ1-4; the D is unclear. V dropped 4 bases and J dropped 8 bases, with 8 bases sitting between them. The CDR3 totals 11 residues. Germline CDR1 reads GTSNPN; CDR2 reads SVGIG (reference sequence). The CDR3 DNA reads TGTGCCTGGACTGTAGGGGAAAAACTGTTTTTT. The encoded protein is CAWTVGEKLFF.

The gene calls are TRBV19 and TRBJ1-5; D ambiguous. The CDR3 contains 15 residues. V dropped 3 bases and J dropped 3 bases, with 12 bases sitting between them. The germline gives CDR1 LNHDA, CDR2 SQIVND (reference sequence). CDR3 bases: TGTGCCAGTAGTATTGACCAGTTGAACAATCAGCCCCAGCATTTT. Its protein product is CASSIDQLNNQPQHF.

This rearrangement joins TRBV5-1 to TRBJ2-3; D call uncertain. CDR3 length equals 16 residues. The germline CDR1 and CDR2 sequences are SGHRS and YFSETQ. V gave up 5 bases and J gave up 1 base, with 17 bases separating them. CDR3 loop: CASSRRLVIGTDTQYF. The CDR3 DNA follows: TGCGCCAGCAGTCGTAGACTGGTGATAGGCACAGATACGCAGTATTTT.

The chain recombines TRBV27 with TRBJ1-4, with D maybe TRBD1 (5 bases). The CDR3 is made up of 16 amino acids. In germline, CDR1 is MNHEY, CDR2 SMNVEV (reference sequence). Trimming pared 2 bases from V and 4 bases from J, leaving 14 bases between. CDR3 amino acids: CASSLLPGTVNEKLFF. CDR3 nucleotide sequence: TGTGCCAGCAGTTTACTCCCCGGGACGGTTAATGAAAAACTGTTTTTT.

To note about this clone: This sample also contains other DNA sequences that code for the same CDR3. The chain joins TRBV6-5 to TRBJ1-1; D is uncertain. Germline V gene sequence: CDR1 MNHEY, CDR2 SVGAGI. The V and J ends lost 0 bases and 1 base respectively, with 3 bases between them. The CDR3 contains 13 residues. Written as DNA, the CDR3 is TGTGCCAGCAGTTACTCGAGGAACACTGAAGCTTTCTTT. Translation: CASSYSRNTEAFF.

The rearrangement joins TRBV5-1 to TRBJ2-1, with 8 bases lining up with TRBD1. The CDR3 is 15 residues long. The V gene end was trimmed by 3 bases and the J gene end by 4 bases; junction bases not matched to a gene: 6. Germline-derived CDR1 and CDR2 are SGHRS and YFSETQ. CDR3 region: CASSYTTGGYNEQFF. DNA of the CDR3: TGCGCCAGCAGCTATACCACAGGGGGTTACAATGAGCAGTTCTTC.

The genes are TRBV7-9 and TRBJ2-2; weak D call: TRBD1 (6 bases). The CDR3 contains 17 residues. Germline V gene data show CDR1 as SEHNR and CDR2 as FQNEAQ (reference sequence). V shed 4 bases and J shed 1 base, with 16 bases lying between them. The CDR3 sequence: CASSSDRRRLNTGELFF. The CDR3, as DNA: TGTGCCAGCAGCTCCGACAGGCGCAGATTGAACACCGGGGAGCTGTTTTTT.

The chain has TRBV19 and TRBJ1-5; D is undetermined. Per the germline V gene, CDR1 is LNHDA and CDR2 is SQIVND (reference sequence). V lost 5 bases, J lost 0 bases, and 11 bases lay in between. This CDR3 is built from 15 residues. The CDR3 bases are TGTGCCAGTAGTCCCAGGACGGATAGCAATCAGCCCCAGCATTTT. It encodes CASSPRTDSNQPQHF.